This T cell receptor (beta chain) was found in a study of T cells in Graves' hyperthyroidism and ophthalmopathy. For the study at large: The authors collected peripheral blood at initial diagnosis, before any treatment.

Regarding the study as a whole: A 13 V-J model separated ophthalmopathy from stable hyperthyroidism. Ophthalmopathy prediction by the model preceded onset by a median roughly 6 months.

Note on this clonotype: Its antigen is not identified.

Researchers took RNA transcripts and amplified the TCR beta CDR3 regions from them. With the HTBI primer set, the TCR CDR3 went through a first round of RT-PCR. One entry per CDR3 protein, called by TCRdb with MiXCR from the multiplex PCR reads. The data show 200,000 to 250,000 distinct CDR3 sequences, about 25% seen once. Each person with ophthalmopathy scored at least 3 on the Clinical Activity Score, reached NOSPECS grade 4 or higher, and had been ill under 3 months. The CDR3 runs 15 residues. V was clipped by 7 bases and J by 4 bases, with 19 bases between them. The TCR comes from a woman in her 40s with Graves' ophthalmopathy. The sequenced sample was blood. This chain joins TRBV12-3 or TRBV12-4 and TRBJ1-2; the D gene is possibly TRBD1 (6 bases). The CDR3 DNA follows: TGTGCCAGCATGGGTTTAACCCCGGGGGCCTATGGCTACACCTTC. This encodes CASMGLTPGAYGYTF.